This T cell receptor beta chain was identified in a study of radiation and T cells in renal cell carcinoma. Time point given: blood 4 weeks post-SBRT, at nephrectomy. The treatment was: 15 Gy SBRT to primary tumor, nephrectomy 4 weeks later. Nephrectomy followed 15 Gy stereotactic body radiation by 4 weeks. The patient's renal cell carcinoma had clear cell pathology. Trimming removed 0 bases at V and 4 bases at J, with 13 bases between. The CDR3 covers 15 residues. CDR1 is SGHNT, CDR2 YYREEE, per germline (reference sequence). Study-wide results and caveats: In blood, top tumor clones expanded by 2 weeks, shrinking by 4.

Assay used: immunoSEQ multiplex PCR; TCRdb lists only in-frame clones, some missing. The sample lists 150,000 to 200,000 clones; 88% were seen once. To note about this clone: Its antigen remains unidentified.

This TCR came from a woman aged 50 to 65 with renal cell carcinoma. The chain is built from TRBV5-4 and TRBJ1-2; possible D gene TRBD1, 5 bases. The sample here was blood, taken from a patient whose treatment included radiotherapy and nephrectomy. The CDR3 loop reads CASSLEGPRSYGYTF. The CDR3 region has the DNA TGTGCCAGCAGCTTGGAGGGACCGCGGTCCTATGGCTACACCTTC.